The next 30 T cell receptor beta chains were all read from a single sample in a study of T-cell memory formation after mild COVID-19. From the 5' RACE reads, TCRdb called clonotypes with MiXCR, one entry per CDR3 protein. The sample includes hundreds of thousands of distinct CDR3 sequences, approximately 13% of them seen just once. Sequenced sample: PBMCs or a T cell subset sorted from them (not recorded which). The receptors derive from a man younger than 35 who had mild COVID-19 (a few samples of this study predate the infection). Cell type and time point are not known.

V and J are TRBV5-6 and TRBJ1-3; D gene uncertain. The CDR3 extends over 17 amino acids. The ends were cut back, 1 base at V and 0 bases at J, with 14 bases in the middle. The germline V gene has CDR1 SGHDT and CDR2 YYEEEE. CDR3 nucleotides: TGTGCCAGCAGCTTGTATGGTTTCCGAGACTCTGGAAACACCATATATTTT. Translating gives CASSLYGFRDSGNTIYF. Looking up the rest from reference TRBV5-6 and TRBJ1-3 gives the full variable domain: DAGVTQSPTHLIKTRGQQVTLRCSPKSGHDTVSWYQQALGQGPQFIFQYYEEEERQRGNFPDRFSGHQFPNYSSELNVNALLLGDSALYLCASSLYGFRDSGNTIYFGEGSWLTVV.

The rearrangement joins TRBV7-9 to TRBJ2-5, with D possibly being TRBD1 or TRBD2 (7 bases each). Deletions cut 5 bases from V and 9 bases from J, with 16 bases between. The CDR3 loop spans 13 amino acids. Per germline, CDR1 SEHNR and CDR2 FQNEAQ (reference sequence). CDR3 protein: CASSPPGGEAQYF. The CDR3 nucleotides read TGTGCCAGCAGCCCACCAGGGGGGGAGGCCCAGTACTTC. Combining the CDR3 with reference TRBV7-9 and TRBJ2-5 gives the whole variable domain DTGVSQNPRHKITKRGQNVTFRCDPISEHNRLYWYRQTLGQGPEFLTYFQNEAQLEKSRLLSDRFSAERPKGSFSTLEIQRTEQGDSAMYLCASSPPGGEAQYFGPGTRLLVL.

For the CDR3, the DNA is TGTGCCAGCAGCCAAGTCCTAGAATCGATGCAGTACTTC. Translated, it gives CASSQVLESMQYF. The gene calls are TRBV14 and TRBJ2-7; no definite D call. Trimming took off 1 base at V and 9 bases at J, with 13 bases between the two ends. The CDR3 contains 13 residues. Germline values: CDR1 SGHDN, CDR2 FVKESK.

The chain joins TRBV12-3 or TRBV12-4 to TRBJ2-7, with D unresolved. The V end lost 0 bases, the J end lost 0 bases, and 6 bases lay between the germline ends. There are 14 residues in the CDR3. The CDR3 nucleotides read TGTGCCAGCAGTTTAGCCCGAAGCTCCTACGAGCAGTACTTC. Translation gives CASSLARSSYEQYF.

This clonotype occurred a few times. V is TRBV7-6 and J is TRBJ2-1, with D maybe TRBD2 (5 bases). Trimming removed 5 bases from V and 0 bases from J, with 14 bases in between. CDR1 is SGHVS and CDR2 is FNYEAQ in the germline V gene. The CDR3 length is 16 residues. The CDR3: CASSPSAGSSYNEQFF. The CDR3 coding sequence is TGTGCCAGCAGCCCCAGTGCGGGCAGCTCCTACAATGAGCAGTTCTTC.

CDR3 coding DNA: TGTGCCAGTAGTCGGCGGACCACTGAAGCTTTCTTT. Its protein is CASSRRTTEAFF. The J gene is TRBJ1-1, the V gene TRBV19, with no clear D. The V gene's germline CDR1 is LNHDA and CDR2 SQIVND (reference sequence). This CDR3 spans 12 amino acids. V was shortened by 5 bases and J by 4 bases, with 8 bases between the two germline ends.

The chain combines TRBV6-1 with TRBJ2-2, with D uncertain. V was cut by 5 bases and J by 4 bases, with 5 bases left in between. Germline V gene lookup returns CDR1 MNHNS and CDR2 SASEGT. The CDR3 sequence is 12 residues long. The CDR3 protein is CASSILTGELFF. DNA for the CDR3: TGTGCCAGCAGTATACTCACCGGGGAGCTGTTTTTT.

The chain is built from TRBV9 and TRBJ1-3; no firm D call. The CDR3 extends over 13 amino acids. The V end lost 4 bases, the J end lost 3 bases, and 8 bases lay between the germline ends. Looked up from germline, CDR1 is SGDLS and CDR2 is YYNGEE. Here the CDR3 reads CASSIGHGNTIYF. CDR3 coding DNA: TGTGCCAGCAGCATCGGCCATGGAAACACCATATATTTT.

V gene TRBV10-3 combines with J gene TRBJ1-4; TRBD1 is a possible D gene (5 bases). CDR3 length equals 13 residues. Germline-derived CDR1 and CDR2 are ENHRY and SYGVKD. V was cut by 6 bases and J by 0 bases, with 5 bases left in between. The CDR3 nucleotides read TGTGCCATCAGGGGGCCAACTAATGAAAAACTGTTTTTT. Translation gives CAIRGPTNEKLFF.

In DNA, the CDR3 is TGTGCCAGCAGTTTATCAGGGGCCAATCAGCCCCAGCATTTT. Its translation: CASSLSGANQPQHF. The rearrangement links TRBV12-3 or TRBV12-4 to TRBJ1-5, with D tentatively TRBD1 (6 bases). Deletions cut 2 bases from V and 3 bases from J, with 8 bases between. This CDR3 spans 14 amino acids.

J is TRBJ2-7 and V is TRBV19, with TRBD2 identical over 13 bases. The germline V gene has CDR1 LNHDA and CDR2 SQIVND (reference sequence). The CDR3 is made up of 16 amino acids. With 5 bases clipped from V and 2 bases from J, the junction kept 6 bases outside the gene matches. The CDR3 region has the DNA TGTGCCAGTAGTCCCGGGACTAGCGGGGCCGCCTACGAGCAGTACGTC. It specifies CASSPGTSGAAYEQYV.

The chain links TRBV11-2 to TRBJ2-7, with TRBD2 identical over 14 bases. With V trimmed by 4 bases and J by 2 bases, 4 bases remained unmatched. Germline CDR1 SGHAT, CDR2 FQNNGV. The CDR3 is 16 residues long. In DNA, the CDR3 is TGTGCCAGCAGCTCAGGGACTAGCGGGGGAACCTACGAGCAGTACTTC. Protein: CASSSGTSGGTYEQYF.

In its sample, this clonotype was seen a few times. CDR3 protein: CASSEGRVGYEQYV. The CDR3 DNA sequence: TGTGCCAGCAGTGAAGGGAGGGTCGGCTACGAGCAGTACGTC. V and J are TRBV2 and TRBJ2-7; D is possibly TRBD2 (6 bases). Germline V gene lookup returns CDR1 SNHLY and CDR2 FYNNEI. With 1 base removed from V and 3 bases from J, the gap between germline ends came to 10 bases. CDR3 length: 14 residues.

The J gene is TRBJ2-3, the V gene TRBV12-5; D is unresolved. This CDR3 spans 14 amino acids. In germline, CDR1 is LGHNT, CDR2 FRNRAP. The V end lost 0 bases, the J end lost 2 bases, and 6 bases lay between the germline ends. In nucleotides, the CDR3 is TGTGCTAGTGGTTTGGTACAGACCACAGATACGCAGTATTTT. Encoded protein: CASGLVQTTDTQYF.

In this sample, this clonotype turned up a few times. The chain links TRBV4-1 to TRBJ1-2; D remains ambiguous. The CDR3 spans 16 residues. Germline V CDR1 and CDR2: MGHRA, YSYEKL. Between the trimmed V and J ends, which lost 0 bases and 4 bases, there was a span of 15 bases. CDR3 sequence: CASSQESTVTFYGYTF. CDR3 bases: TGCGCCAGCAGCCAAGAGTCAACGGTCACTTTCTATGGCTACACCTTC.

This chain joins TRBV12-3 or TRBV12-4 and TRBJ2-5; D uncertain. This CDR3 comprises 14 residues. Trimming took off 3 bases at V and 3 bases at J, with 11 bases between the two ends. The CDR3: CASSFHTQEETQYF. CDR3 DNA: TGTGCCAGCAGTTTCCACACTCAAGAAGAGACCCAGTACTTC.

The table lists this clonotype with a few counts. This rearrangement joins TRBV20-1 to TRBJ1-1, with a tentative D call TRBD1 (5 bases). Per germline, CDR1 DFQATT and CDR2 SNEGSKA (reference sequence). This CDR3 comprises 15 residues. V was cut by 6 bases and J by 1 base, with 18 bases left in between. This chain's CDR3 is CSAPNGRGRNTEAFF. CDR3 coding DNA: TGCAGTGCCCCCAACGGTAGGGGCCGGAACACTGAAGCTTTCTTT.

In DNA form, the CDR3 reads TGTGCCAGCAGGGACCGACAGGTTTATAATTCACCCCTCCACTTT. It codes for CASRDRQVYNSPLHF. V gene TRBV6-5 combines with J gene TRBJ1-6; weak D call: TRBD1 (6 bases). CDR1 is MNHEY, CDR2 SVGAGI, per germline. Trimming removed 6 bases at V and 4 bases at J, with 13 bases between. The CDR3 totals 15 residues.

This clonotype was found a few times. Written as DNA, the CDR3 is TGTGCCAGCAGCGCCGATGGGGACAGGGGCCGCCACCGCTACAATGAGCAGTTCTTC. It yields the protein CASSADGDRGRHRYNEQFF. The genes are TRBV25-1 and TRBJ2-1; 10 bases map to TRBD1. CDR3 length: 19 amino acids. Germline V CDR1 and CDR2: MGHDK, SYGVNS. J gave up 3 bases and V 6 bases, and 17 bases lay outside the gene matches.

This clonotype was counted between two and nine times. V usage is TRBV12-3 or TRBV12-4 and J usage is TRBJ1-6; D is uncertain. The CDR3 covers 12 residues. V lost 7 bases and J 14 bases, leaving 15 bases between the germline ends. The CDR3 region has the DNA TGTGCCAGCACTCAAGTAGGCATGGCCCTCCACTTT. Translating gives CASTQVGMALHF.

The CDR3 loop reads CASSQVETALAEQYF. DNA for the CDR3: TGCGCCAGCAGCCAAGTGGAGACGGCCTTAGCCGAGCAGTACTTC. The chain is built from TRBV4-1 and TRBJ2-7; D uncertain. This CDR3 is 15 amino acids long. V lost 1 base and J lost 6, with 16 bases in between. Per the germline V gene, CDR1 is MGHRA and CDR2 is YSYEKL.

This clonotype was recorded a few times. The chain recombines TRBV29-1 with TRBJ1-2; a weak D match, TRBD1 (5 bases). V shed 0 bases and J shed 8 bases, with 10 bases lying between them. Germline V gene data show CDR1 as SQVTM and CDR2 as ANQGSEA. CDR3 size: 12 residues. The CDR3 DNA is TGCAGCGTTGAAGAATCGTACAGGGGCTACACCTTC. Encoded protein: CSVEESYRGYTF.

This clonotype showed up many times. The genes are TRBV19 and TRBJ2-7; 7 bases agree with TRBD1. CDR1 is LNHDA and CDR2 is SQIVND in the germline V gene (reference sequence). The CDR3 totals 12 residues. V shed 8 bases, J shed 2 bases, and the junction held 3 bases outside the gene matches. The CDR3 nucleotides read TGTGCCAGTTGGGACAGCCCCTACGAGCAGTACTTC. Its protein is CASWDSPYEQYF.

This clonotype has only a few counts. The chain combines TRBV7-8 with TRBJ2-1; 7 bases match TRBD2. This CDR3 has 14 amino acids. J gave up 10 bases and V 3 bases, and 9 bases lay outside the gene matches. Germline V gives CDR1 SGHVS, CDR2 FQNEAQ. The CDR3 DNA is TGTGCCAGCAGCTTCCATGGCGGGGGTAGGGAGCAGTTCTTC. It specifies CASSFHGGGREQFF.

The rearrangement joins TRBV18 to TRBJ2-2; D is undetermined. The germline gives CDR1 KGHSH, CDR2 LQKENI. CDR3 length equals 13 residues. Trimming left V 4 bases short and J 6 bases short, with 9 bases between. Here the CDR3 reads CASSLIDAGELFF. CDR3 DNA sequence: TGTGCCAGCTCACTAATCGACGCCGGGGAGCTGTTTTTT.

This clonotype has only a few counts. This rearrangement joins TRBV19 to TRBJ1-5, with D possibly TRBD1 on 6 matching bases. V lost 1 base and J 1 base, leaving 8 bases between the germline ends. The CDR3 spans 15 residues. The V gene's germline CDR1 is LNHDA and CDR2 SQIVND (reference sequence). The CDR3 sequence: CASSIADRSNQPQHF. CDR3 bases: TGTGCCAGTAGTATAGCTGACAGGAGCAATCAGCCCCAGCATTTT.

This clonotype was counted only a few times. The genes are TRBV5-1 and TRBJ2-3, with D perhaps TRBD1 or TRBD2 (5 bases each). The CDR3 runs to 16 residues. CDR1 is SGHRS, CDR2 YFSETQ, per germline. Trimming took 3 bases from V and 2 from J, leaving 16 bases between them. The chain's CDR3 is CASSSSGLALTDTQYF. The CDR3 DNA reads TGCGCCAGCAGCTCCTCGGGGCTAGCCCTCACAGATACGCAGTATTTT.

The V call is TRBV2, the J call TRBJ2-7; 10 bases align to TRBD1. Trimming took 6 bases from V and 3 from J; bases not matched to a gene: 8. Germline V gene sequence: CDR1 SNHLY, CDR2 FYNNEI. The CDR3 runs to 15 residues. The CDR3 DNA reads as TGTGCCAGCAGAACCGGGACAGGGGTATTCTACGAGCAGTACGTC. Its protein is CASRTGTGVFYEQYV.

This clonotype has only a few counts. The chain combines TRBV20-1 with TRBJ2-1; D is undetermined. The CDR3 is 13 amino acids. Trimming shortened V by 6 bases and J by 5 bases, and 14 bases separated the two germline ends. Germline-derived CDR1 and CDR2 are DFQATT and SNEGSKA (reference sequence). CDR3 sequence reads: CSAVYSSHNEQFF. The CDR3, as DNA: TGCAGTGCGGTGTACTCCTCTCACAATGAGCAGTTCTTC.

The chain combines TRBV7-8 with TRBJ2-2; 7 positions agree with TRBD2. V lost 5 bases and J lost 4; bases outside the gene matches: 7. Germline values: CDR1 SGHVS, CDR2 FQNEAQ. CDR3 size: 15 residues. The CDR3 here is CASSLQGGVTGELFF. The DNA for the CDR3 is TGTGCCAGCAGCCTCCAGGGAGGGGTCACCGGGGAGCTGTTTTTT.